The 14 T cell receptor beta chains presented below share a single source sample, sequenced in a study of shared clonotypes between healthy human individuals. CD45RO-negative, CCR7-positively selected cells formed the naive CD8 fraction, excluding terminally differentiated effector memory CD45RA+ cells. Clones were sequenced by immunoSEQ multiplex PCR, and TCRdb holds only the in-frame ones, with some missing. The sample has 1.5 million to 2.5 million clones; roughly 95% are singletons. The sequenced material came from naive CD8+ T cells sorted from blood. The receptor set was obtained from a man aged 18 to 29 in good health.

The V gene is TRBV6-1, the J gene TRBJ1-2, with TRBD1 identical over 10 bases. Germline V gives CDR1 MNHNS, CDR2 SASEGT. Losses at the gene ends were 3 bases for V and 4 bases for J; bases not matched to a gene: 2. The CDR3 is 14 amino acids. In DNA, the CDR3 is TGTGCCAGCAGTGAGACAGGGGGCGTCTATGGCTACACCTTC. Translation: CASSETGGVYGYTF.

This clone showed up just once. V usage is TRBV7-9 and J usage is TRBJ2-6; D remains unclear. The CDR3 is 17 residues long. The V end lost 5 bases, the J end lost 0 bases, and 14 bases lay between the germline ends. From germline, CDR1 is SEHNR and CDR2 FQNEAQ (reference sequence). For the CDR3, the DNA is TGTGCCAGCAGCATTTCGAATTGGGACTCTGGGGCCAACGTCCTGACTTTC. It translates to CASSISNWDSGANVLTF.

This chain joins TRBV19 and TRBJ1-6; D remains ambiguous. The V end was cut by 5 bases, the J end by 5 bases, with 10 bases between. Germline V gene data show CDR1 as LNHDA and CDR2 as SQIVND (reference sequence). This CDR3 is built from 14 residues. As DNA, the CDR3 is TGTGCCAGTAGTTTAGCGGTTGATAATTCACCCCTCCACTTT. Its translation: CASSLAVDNSPLHF.

This chain connects TRBV13 to TRBJ2-7, with D possibly being TRBD2 (5 bases). Germline V gene sequence: CDR1 PRHDT, CDR2 FYEKMQ (reference sequence). V lost 1 base to trimming and J lost 4 bases, with 8 bases between them. This CDR3 has 13 amino acids. CDR3 residues: CASSLEREYEQYF. CDR3 in DNA: TGTGCCAGCAGCTTAGAGAGGGAGTACGAGCAGTACTTC.

The chain employs TRBV18 and TRBJ2-5, with 11 nucleotides matching TRBD2. V lost 0 bases to trimming and J lost 2 bases; unmatched junction nucleotides: 5. From germline, CDR1 is KGHSH and CDR2 LQKENI. This CDR3 comprises 17 residues. This CDR3 is CASSPPVIAGGQETQYF. The DNA of the CDR3 is TGTGCCAGCTCACCACCGGTGATAGCGGGGGGGCAAGAGACCCAGTACTTC.

The V call is TRBV4-1, the J call TRBJ1-1; 9 nucleotides line up with TRBD1. Germline CDR1 MGHRA, CDR2 YSYEKL. V shed 0 bases and J 6 bases; nucleotides not matched to a gene: 2. CDR3 size: 14 residues. CDR3 protein: CASSQETGGSEAFF. DNA of the CDR3: TGCGCCAGCAGCCAAGAAACAGGGGGCTCTGAAGCTTTCTTT.

This chain links TRBV15 with TRBJ2-2; D gene ambiguous. The CDR3 loop spans 15 amino acids. Germline V lookup: CDR1 LNHNV, CDR2 YYDKDF (reference sequence). Trimming removed 1 base from V and 6 bases from J, with 12 bases in between. CDR3 in amino acids: CATSRVEGDPGELFF. The DNA for the CDR3 is TGTGCCACCAGCAGAGTGGAAGGCGATCCCGGGGAGCTGTTTTTT. The variable domain in full, with the rest retrieved from reference TRBV15 and TRBJ2-2, is DAMVIQNPRYQVTQFGKPVTLSCSQTLNHNVMYWYQQKSSQAPKLLFHYYDKDFNNEADTPDNFQSRRPNTSFCFLDIRSPGLGDTAMYLCATSRVEGDPGELFFGEGSRLTVL.

V gene TRBV5-6 combines with J gene TRBJ1-2; D unresolved. V lost 1 base and J 4 bases, leaving 11 bases between the germline ends. Germline values: CDR1 SGHDT, CDR2 YYEEEE. The CDR3 extends over 14 amino acids. The CDR3 sequence is CASSLRTIGYGYTF. In DNA form, the CDR3 reads TGTGCCAGCAGCTTGAGGACCATCGGCTATGGCTACACCTTC.

The chain combines TRBV7-9 with TRBJ2-7, with D tentatively TRBD1 (6 bases). This CDR3 spans 13 amino acids. Trimming stripped 5 bases from V and 5 bases from J, with 13 bases between. CDR1 is SEHNR, CDR2 FQNEAQ, per germline (reference sequence). As DNA, the CDR3 is TGTGCCAGCAGCCCAACAGGGTTCCACGAGCAGTACTTC. Translation: CASSPTGFHEQYF.

This clone has more than one count but fewer than ten. The J gene is TRBJ2-7, the V gene TRBV18; 7 bases match TRBD1. CDR3 length: 13 residues. V was pared by 3 bases and J by 4 bases, with 3 bases of the junction left unmatched. Germline V gene sequence: CDR1 KGHSH, CDR2 LQKENI. The CDR3 DNA reads as TGTGCCAGCTCACCCTACAGGGGATACGAGCAGTACTTC. It codes for CASSPYRGYEQYF.

The rearrangement links TRBV19 to TRBJ1-1; 8 bases are shared with TRBD1. V lost 5 bases to trimming and J lost 5 bases; unmatched junction nucleotides: 7. The CDR3 has 14 amino acids. The germline V gene encodes CDR1 LNHDA and CDR2 SQIVND (reference sequence). For the CDR3, the DNA is TGTGCCAGTAGTCGAGACAGGGGAGCAACTGAAGCTTTCTTT. Encoded protein: CASSRDRGATEAFF.

The chain carries TRBV2 and TRBJ1-3; the D gene is possibly TRBD1 (6 bases). From germline, CDR1 is SNHLY and CDR2 FYNNEI. Deletions cut 5 bases from V and 3 bases from J, with 11 bases between. The CDR3 has 14 amino acids. Here the CDR3 reads CASSKGQLGNTIYF. The CDR3 nucleotides read TGTGCCAGCAGTAAGGGACAACTTGGAAACACCATATATTTT.

V is TRBV4-1 and J is TRBJ1-5; TRBD1 is a possible D gene (6 bases). The CDR3 consists of 15 residues. Trimming pared 0 bases from V and 9 bases from J, leaving 15 bases between. The germline V gene has CDR1 MGHRA and CDR2 YSYEKL. Here the CDR3 DNA reads TGCGCCAGCAGCCAAGAACCCGGGGGCATAAGGCCCCAGCATTTT. It yields the protein CASSQEPGGIRPQHF.

The V and J genes are TRBV4-1 and TRBJ1-3; D remains unclear. V lost 1 base and J 4 bases, leaving 17 bases between the germline ends. The CDR3 runs 17 residues. Germline assignment: CDR1 MGHRA and CDR2 YSYEKL. The CDR3 here is CASSQVFGPGSGNTIYF. DNA of the CDR3: TGCGCCAGCAGCCAAGTATTCGGCCCCGGATCCGGAAACACCATATATTTT.